Described below is a single TCR beta chain sequence and its context. The target antigen is unknown. The source of the sample is a study of circulating and synovial CD4+ cells in juvenile arthritis. This table comes from immunoSEQ multiplex PCR, and its TCRdb copy is limited to in-frame clones, with some not included. The repertoire has 30,000 to 35,000 clones, roughly 95% of them found once; the top ten carry about 0.19%. Findings and caveats of the study: The pathogenic-like versus bulk T cell difference escaped Vbeta family analysis. Circulating pathogenic-like lymphocytes shared a substantially higher fraction of CDR3 sequences with synovium than bulk blood. T cell genome counts differed by at least an order of magnitude between CPL and CD4 samples.

This sequence originates from a human donor with juvenile idiopathic arthritis. The material sequenced was CD4+ T cells from blood.

Here the CDR3 reads CASSVGDRLYGYTF. For the CDR3, the DNA is TGTGCCAGCAGCGTAGGGGACAGGCTCTATGGCTACACCTTC. The V and J genes are TRBV9 and TRBJ1-2; 8 bases match TRBD1. Germline CDR1 is SGDLS and CDR2 is YYNGEE. There are 14 residues in the CDR3. V shed 0 bases and J 4 bases; nucleotides not matched to a gene: 2.